This T cell receptor beta chain stems from a study of T cell clonotyping in hematopoietic cell transplantation. Time point meaning: recipient sample about 28 days before transplant, after cytoreduction. Using immunoSEQ multiplex PCR, the repertoire was profiled, and TCRdb retains in-frame clones only, with some absent. The table records roughly 30,000 clones, 93% of them present only once. The sequences come from peripheral blood mononuclear cells, collected before stem cell transplant. The clonotype comes from a man between 45 and 60 years old with acute myeloid leukemia. Some clones in this sample may be carry-over from other donors' samples.

Here the CDR3 DNA reads TGTGCCAGCAGTTTATTAGGGGCAGGGAGGGCCAATGAGCAGTTCTTC. This translates into CASSLLGAGRANEQFF. V usage is TRBV28 and J usage is TRBJ2-1; TRBD2 agrees at 7 bases. The V and J ends lost 1 base and 6 bases, in that order; junction bases with no gene match: 9. CDR3 length: 16 residues. Germline CDR1 MDHEN, CDR2 SYDVKM.